These T cell receptor beta chains were read from a single sample in a study of CD8 T cells in ankylosing spondylitis. In TCRdb, the 5' RACE reads were re-called with MiXCR into one record per CDR3 protein. The data hold about 800,000 distinct CDR3 sequences, with over 9.5% observed a single time. Sequences were obtained from blood, either unsorted or a sorted T cell fraction (not recorded which). These receptors all come from a male donor with ankylosing spondylitis. Both conserved end residues are part of each CDR3. The D gene is left open where the match is weak. Some rows mark clone size as missing; the rest say once, few, many or name a class of expanded clone.

D gene	V gene	J gene	clone size	CDR3 DNA	CDR3 protein
TRBD2	TRBV5-1	TRBJ2-3	NA	TGCGCCAGCAGCTTGGTTTTGAGCGGGAGTGCAGATACGCAGTATTTT	CASSLVLSGSADTQYF
NA	TRBV7-2	TRBJ1-2	NA	TGTGCCAGCAGCCCAGGGCCAGGGTCGGACTATGGCTACACCTTC	CASSPGPGSDYGYTF
NA	TRBV7-9	TRBJ2-7	NA	TGTGCCAGCAGCATCCGGAACCTCTACAAGCAGTACTTC	CASSIRNLYKQYF
TRBD2	TRBV7-2	TRBJ2-3	many	TGTGCCAGCAGCATGAGGACTAGCGGGGACCGAAGGGCGCAGTATTTT	CASSMRTSGDRRAQYF
NA	TRBV5-1	TRBJ2-7	few	TGCGCCAGCAGCTTGGCCGTCCAGCAGAGCTCCTACGAGCAGTACTTC	CASSLAVQQSSYEQYF
NA	TRBV7-6	TRBJ2-2	NA	TGTGCCAGCAGCTTACAACCGGACATCCTCCCCGGGGAGCTGTTTTTT	CASSLQPDILPGELFF
NA	TRBV12-3/TRBV12-4	TRBJ1-3	NA	TGTGCCAGCAGTTTGATCGGATTTGGAAACACCATATATTTT	CASSLIGFGNTIYF
NA	TRBV29-1	TRBJ2-3	NA	TGCAGCGTTGAGGCTGAGAGCACAGATACGCAGTATTTT	CSVEAESTDTQYF
TRBD2	TRBV10-3	TRBJ2-1	few	TGTGCCATCAGCCAAGGCGGGGGTGCCTACAATGAGCAGTTCTTC	CAISQGGGAYNEQFF
TRBD1	TRBV6-1	TRBJ1-1	NA	TGTGCCAGCACCATGACAGGGGTGGCTGAAGCTTTCTTT	CASTMTGVAEAFF
NA	TRBV30	TRBJ1-1	NA	TGTGCCTGGTGCCCTTCGGGGGGACTAATGGCTGAAGCTTTCTTT	CAWCPSGGLMAEAFF
TRBD1	TRBV9	TRBJ1-1	few	TGTGCCAGCAGCGTAGGTATGACAGGGAAAGGGCCTTTCTTT	CASSVGMTGKGPFF
NA	TRBV27	TRBJ2-1	NA	TGTGCCAGCAGTTTCGAGGGGGCTAGCGGAGGAGGCTACAATGAGCAGTTCTTC	CASSFEGASGGGYNEQFF
NA	TRBV11-2	TRBJ1-1	few	TGTGCCAGCAGCTTAGAACCCACGCCGAACACTGAAGCTTTCTTT	CASSLEPTPNTEAFF
NA	TRBV7-2	TRBJ1-1	NA	TGTGCCAGCAGCTTAGAAACAGGGATTGAAGCTTTCTTT	CASSLETGIEAFF
TRBD2	TRBV10-3	TRBJ2-3	few	TGTGCCCAAAGTCGGACTAGCGGGACCACAGATACGCAGTATTTT	CAQSRTSGTTDTQYF
TRBD1	TRBV6-5	TRBJ1-2	NA	TGTGCCAGCAGTTATCAACTCGGGACAGCATATGGCTACACCTTC	CASSYQLGTAYGYTF
NA	TRBV4-1	TRBJ2-2	NA	TGCGCCAGCAGCCAAGAAGGTCCACCTAACACCGGGGAGCTGTTTTTT	CASSQEGPPNTGELFF
TRBD2	TRBV5-6	TRBJ2-1	few	TGTGCCAGCAGCGGGCTAGCGGGGGATAAAAATGAGCAGTTCTTC	CASSGLAGDKNEQFF
NA	TRBV27	TRBJ2-7	few	TGTGCCAGCAGTTTTAGGGCCCAGACGACTCAGGGGATAGGATCCTACGAGCAGTACTTC	CASSFRAQTTQGIGSYEQYF
NA	TRBV5-1	TRBJ2-3	NA	TGCGCCAGCAGCTTGGGACTCGGGAGAATGTTGTGGACAGATACGCAGTATTTT	CASSLGLGRMLWTDTQYF
TRBD2	TRBV15	TRBJ2-3	many	TGTGCCACCAGCATCTTACTAGCGGGAGGGGACACGCAGTATTTT	CATSILLAGGDTQYF
NA	TRBV5-1	TRBJ1-2	many	TGCGCCAGCAGAACCGCACAGGACTATGGCTACACCTTC	CASRTAQDYGYTF
NA	TRBV7-8	TRBJ2-1	few	TGTGCCAGCAGCTTAGGGGCGGATCCCTACAATGAGCAGTTCTTC	CASSLGADPYNEQFF
NA	TRBV28	TRBJ1-5	NA	TGTGCCAGCCTGACAGGCTCCAATCAGCCCCAGCATTTT	CASLTGSNQPQHF
NA	TRBV6-5	TRBJ2-3	many	TGTGCCAGCAGTTTGAGAGGTGGTTGGGATACGCAGTATTTT	CASSLRGGWDTQYF
NA	TRBV20-1	TRBJ2-6	NA	TGCAGTGCTAGTTATGGGGGCTCTGGGGCCAACGTCCTGACTTTC	CSASYGGSGANVLTF
NA	TRBV15	TRBJ1-6	many	TGTGCCACCAGCAGAGAACGGGGACTGAATTCACCCCTCCACTTT	CATSRERGLNSPLHF
NA	TRBV6-1	TRBJ1-5	few	TGTGCCAGCAGCATAGGGGGGTTTAATCAGCCCCAGCATTTT	CASSIGGFNQPQHF
NA	TRBV20-1	TRBJ2-7	few	TGCAGTGCTAGTAACCTCAACTCCTACGAGCAGTACTTC	CSASNLNSYEQYF
TRBD2	TRBV29-1	TRBJ2-1	many	TGCAGCGCCGCGACTAGCGGGAGTTACAATGAGCAGTTCTTC	CSAATSGSYNEQFF
NA	TRBV20-1	TRBJ1-1	many	TGCGGTGGGGTTGGGCCCCAGGGGAGCACTGAAGCTTTCTTT	CGGVGPQGSTEAFF
TRBD1	TRBV5-1	TRBJ1-2	few	TGCGCCAGCAGCTACGACAGGGATTATGGCTACACCTTC	CASSYDRDYGYTF